This T cell receptor beta chain was recorded in a study of regulatory T cells in long-lasting Graves disease. On the study more broadly: The study enrolled newly diagnosed Graves' patients on antithyroid drugs under 3 months.

Time point meaning: newly diagnosed GD, antithyroid drugs for less than 3 months. PBMC RNA was the source of the TCR library. Each of the patients was recruited from an endocrinology department situated in Xi'an, China. There are 15 residues in the CDR3. The junction had 12 bases not matched to a gene; V was cut back by 5 bases and J by 5 bases. Germline V CDR1 and CDR2: SNHLY, FYNNEI. Combining iRepertoire HTBI primers with Arm-PCR of CDR3 regions, the authors built TCR beta libraries. MiXCR, run by TCRdb on the multiplex PCR reads, gives a single entry per CDR3 protein. The sample records roughly 420,000 distinct CDR3 sequences, 16% being singletons. There are a few counts of this clonotype. Antigen: not known. Overall study findings and caveats: Persistent disease samples used TRBV28, TRBJ1-2 and TRBJ2-5 preferentially.

These data also formed part of another study, on T cells in Graves' hyperthyroidism and ophthalmopathy. From that study: When the TCR CDR3 underwent first-round RT-PCR, the HTBI primer set was used.

The genes are TRBV2 and TRBJ2-7; 7 bases agree with TRBD1. Sequences were derived from peripheral blood mononuclear cells (PBMCs), sampled at new diagnosis, from a patient treated with antithyroid drugs. The source is a woman in her thirties with Graves disease. The CDR3 region is CASSSGLGQQNEQYF. In DNA, the CDR3 is TGTGCCAGCAGTTCAGGACTGGGACAGCAAAACGAGCAGTACTTC. The full variable domain, rest sourced from reference TRBV2 and TRBJ2-7, is EPEVTQTPSHQVTQMGQEVILRCVPISNHLYFYWYRQILGQKVEFLVSFYNNEISEKSEIFDDQFSVERPDGSNFTLKIRSTKLEDSAMYFCASSSGLGQQNEQYFGPGTRLTVT.